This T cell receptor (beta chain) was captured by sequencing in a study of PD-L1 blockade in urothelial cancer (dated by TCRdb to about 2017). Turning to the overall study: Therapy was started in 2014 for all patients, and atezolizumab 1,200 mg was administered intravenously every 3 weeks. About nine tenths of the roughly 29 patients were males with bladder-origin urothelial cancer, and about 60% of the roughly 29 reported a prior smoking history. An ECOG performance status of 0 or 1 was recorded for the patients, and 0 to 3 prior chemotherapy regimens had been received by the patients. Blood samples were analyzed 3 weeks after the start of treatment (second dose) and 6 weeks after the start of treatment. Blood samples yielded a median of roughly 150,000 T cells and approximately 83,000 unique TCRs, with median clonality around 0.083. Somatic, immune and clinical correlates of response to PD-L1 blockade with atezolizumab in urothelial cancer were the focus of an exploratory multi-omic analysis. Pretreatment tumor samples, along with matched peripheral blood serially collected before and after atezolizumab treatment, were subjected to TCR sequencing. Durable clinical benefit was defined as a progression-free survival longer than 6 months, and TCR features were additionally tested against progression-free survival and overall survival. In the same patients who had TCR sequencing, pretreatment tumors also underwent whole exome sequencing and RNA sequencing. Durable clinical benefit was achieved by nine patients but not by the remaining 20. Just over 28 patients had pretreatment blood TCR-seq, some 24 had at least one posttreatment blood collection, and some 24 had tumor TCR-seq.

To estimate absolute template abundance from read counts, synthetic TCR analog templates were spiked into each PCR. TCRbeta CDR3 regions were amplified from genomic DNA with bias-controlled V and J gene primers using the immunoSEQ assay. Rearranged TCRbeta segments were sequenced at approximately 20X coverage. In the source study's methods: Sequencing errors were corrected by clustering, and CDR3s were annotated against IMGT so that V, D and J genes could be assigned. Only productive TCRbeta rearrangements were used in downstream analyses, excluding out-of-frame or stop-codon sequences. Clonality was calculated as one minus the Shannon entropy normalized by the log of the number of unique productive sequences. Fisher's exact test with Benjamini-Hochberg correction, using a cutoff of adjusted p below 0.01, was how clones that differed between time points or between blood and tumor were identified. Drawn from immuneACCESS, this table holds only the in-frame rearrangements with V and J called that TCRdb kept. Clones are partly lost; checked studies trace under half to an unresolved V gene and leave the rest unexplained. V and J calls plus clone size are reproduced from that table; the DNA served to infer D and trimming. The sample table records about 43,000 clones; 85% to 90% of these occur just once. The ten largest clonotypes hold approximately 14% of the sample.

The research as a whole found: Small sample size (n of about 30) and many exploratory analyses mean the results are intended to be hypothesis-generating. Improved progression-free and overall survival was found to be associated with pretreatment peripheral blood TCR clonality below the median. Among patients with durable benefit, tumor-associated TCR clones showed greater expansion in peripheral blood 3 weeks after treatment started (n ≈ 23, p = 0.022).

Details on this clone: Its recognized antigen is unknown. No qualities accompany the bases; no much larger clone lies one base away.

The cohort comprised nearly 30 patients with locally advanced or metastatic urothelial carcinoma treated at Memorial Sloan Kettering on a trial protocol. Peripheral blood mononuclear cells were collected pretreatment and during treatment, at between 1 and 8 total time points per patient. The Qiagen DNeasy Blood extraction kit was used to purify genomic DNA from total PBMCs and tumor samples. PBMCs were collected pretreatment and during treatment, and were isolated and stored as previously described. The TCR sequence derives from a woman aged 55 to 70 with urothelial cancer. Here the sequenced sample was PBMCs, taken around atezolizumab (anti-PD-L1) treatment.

The bases are TGCGCCAGCAGCTTGGTCTATCGAGAGACCCAGTACTTC. The resulting protein is CASSLVYRETQYF. The chain is encoded by TRBV5-1 joined to TRBJ2-5, with the D gene too uncertain to name. Spanning cysteine to phenylalanine, the CDR3 consists of 13 amino acids. Only the CDR3 part of the read is kept: 39 bases, read in frame from the first base. The germline V gene specifies SGHRS as CDR1 and YFSETQ as CDR2. V gives up 0 bases and J gives up 4 bases, and the segment between their germline ends measures 7 bases. With all but the CDR3 taken from the reference TRBV5-1 and TRBJ2-5 genes, the full variable domain is: KAGVTQTPRYLIKTRGQQVTLSCSPISGHRSVSWYQQTPGQGLQFLFEYFSETQRNKGNFPGRFSGRQFSNSRSEMNVSTLELGDSALYLCASSLVYRETQYFGPGTRLLVL.